This T cell receptor beta chain was observed in a study of shared clonotypes between healthy human individuals. Repertoires were generated with immunoSEQ multiplex PCR, while TCRdb's copy carries only in-frame clones and drops some. The sample has a few million clones, roughly 93% seen once. A CD45RA+ naive subset and a CD45RA-negative memory subset were split from CD4+ cells. Per germline, CDR1 SGHRS and CDR2 YFSETQ. V was clipped by 7 bases and J by 6 bases; unmatched bases: 8. The CDR3 loop spans 14 amino acids. This TCR was sampled from a man aged 18-30 years in good health. Some clones in this sample may be carry-over from other donors' samples. The source material was naive CD4+ T cells from PBMCs. Documented subset: CD45RA+ positively selected. This chain uses TRBV5-1 with TRBJ1-4; 8 bases fit TRBD1. DNA for the CDR3: TGCGCCAGCGGTTCCGGACAGGGCGATGAAAAACTGTTTTTT. This sequence encodes CASGSGQGDEKLFF.